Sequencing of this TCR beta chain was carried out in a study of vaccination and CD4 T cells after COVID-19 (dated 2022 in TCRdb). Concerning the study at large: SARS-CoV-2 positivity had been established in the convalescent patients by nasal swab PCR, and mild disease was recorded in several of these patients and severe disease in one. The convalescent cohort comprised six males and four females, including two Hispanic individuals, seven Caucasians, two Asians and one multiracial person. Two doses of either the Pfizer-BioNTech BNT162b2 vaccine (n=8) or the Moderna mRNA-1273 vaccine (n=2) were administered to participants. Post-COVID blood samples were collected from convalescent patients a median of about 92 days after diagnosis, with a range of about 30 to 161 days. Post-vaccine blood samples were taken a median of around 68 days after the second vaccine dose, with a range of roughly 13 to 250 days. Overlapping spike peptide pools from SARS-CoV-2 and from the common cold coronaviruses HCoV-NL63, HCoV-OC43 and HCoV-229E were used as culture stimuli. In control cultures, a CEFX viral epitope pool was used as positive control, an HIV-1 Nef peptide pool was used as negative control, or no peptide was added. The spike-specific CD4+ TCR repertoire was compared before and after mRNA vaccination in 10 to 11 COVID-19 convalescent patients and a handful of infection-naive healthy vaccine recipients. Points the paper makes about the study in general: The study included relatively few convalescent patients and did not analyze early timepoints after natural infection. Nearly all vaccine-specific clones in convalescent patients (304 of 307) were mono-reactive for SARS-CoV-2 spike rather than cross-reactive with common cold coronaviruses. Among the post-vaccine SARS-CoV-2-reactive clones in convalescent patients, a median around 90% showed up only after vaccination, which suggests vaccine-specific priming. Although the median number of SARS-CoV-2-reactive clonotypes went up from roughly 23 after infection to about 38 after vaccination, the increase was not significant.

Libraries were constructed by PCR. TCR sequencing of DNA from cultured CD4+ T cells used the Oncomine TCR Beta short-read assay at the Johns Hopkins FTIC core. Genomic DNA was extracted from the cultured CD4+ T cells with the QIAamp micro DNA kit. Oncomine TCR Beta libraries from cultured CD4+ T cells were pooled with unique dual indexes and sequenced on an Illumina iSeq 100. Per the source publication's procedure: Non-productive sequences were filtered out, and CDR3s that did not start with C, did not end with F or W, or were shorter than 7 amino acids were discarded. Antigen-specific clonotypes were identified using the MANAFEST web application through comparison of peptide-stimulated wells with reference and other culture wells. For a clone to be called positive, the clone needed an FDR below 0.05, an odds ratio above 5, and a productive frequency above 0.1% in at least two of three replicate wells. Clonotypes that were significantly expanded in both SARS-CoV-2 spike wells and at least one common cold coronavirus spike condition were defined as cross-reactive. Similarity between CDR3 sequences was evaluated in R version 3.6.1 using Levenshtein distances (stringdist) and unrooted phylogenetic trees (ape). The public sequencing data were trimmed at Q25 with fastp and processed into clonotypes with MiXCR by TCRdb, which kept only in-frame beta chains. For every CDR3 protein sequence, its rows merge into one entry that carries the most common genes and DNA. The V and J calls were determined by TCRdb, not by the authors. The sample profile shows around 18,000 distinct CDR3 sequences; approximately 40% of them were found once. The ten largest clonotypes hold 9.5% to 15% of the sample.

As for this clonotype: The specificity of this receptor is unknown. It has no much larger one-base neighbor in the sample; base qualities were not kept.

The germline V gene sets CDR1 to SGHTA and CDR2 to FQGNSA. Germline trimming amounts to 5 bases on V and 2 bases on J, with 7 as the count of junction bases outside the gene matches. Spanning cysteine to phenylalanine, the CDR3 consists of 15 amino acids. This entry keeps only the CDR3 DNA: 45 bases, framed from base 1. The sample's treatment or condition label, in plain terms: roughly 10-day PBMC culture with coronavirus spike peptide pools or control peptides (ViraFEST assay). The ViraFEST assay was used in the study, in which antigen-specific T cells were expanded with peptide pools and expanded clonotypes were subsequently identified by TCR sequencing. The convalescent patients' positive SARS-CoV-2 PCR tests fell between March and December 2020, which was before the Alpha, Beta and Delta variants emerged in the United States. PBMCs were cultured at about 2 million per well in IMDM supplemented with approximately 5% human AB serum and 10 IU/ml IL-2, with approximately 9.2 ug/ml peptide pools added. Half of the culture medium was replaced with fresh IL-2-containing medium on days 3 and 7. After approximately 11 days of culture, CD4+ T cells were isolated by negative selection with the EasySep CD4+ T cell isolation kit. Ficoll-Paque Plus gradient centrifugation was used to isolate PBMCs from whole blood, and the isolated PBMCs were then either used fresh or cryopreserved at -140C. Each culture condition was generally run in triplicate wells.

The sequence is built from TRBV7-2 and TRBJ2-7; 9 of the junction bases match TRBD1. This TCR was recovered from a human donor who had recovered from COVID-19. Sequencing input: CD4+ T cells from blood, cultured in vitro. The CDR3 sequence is CASSERQGGPYEQYF. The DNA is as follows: TGTGCCAGCAGCGAGAGACAGGGGGGCCCCTACGAGCAGTACTTC.